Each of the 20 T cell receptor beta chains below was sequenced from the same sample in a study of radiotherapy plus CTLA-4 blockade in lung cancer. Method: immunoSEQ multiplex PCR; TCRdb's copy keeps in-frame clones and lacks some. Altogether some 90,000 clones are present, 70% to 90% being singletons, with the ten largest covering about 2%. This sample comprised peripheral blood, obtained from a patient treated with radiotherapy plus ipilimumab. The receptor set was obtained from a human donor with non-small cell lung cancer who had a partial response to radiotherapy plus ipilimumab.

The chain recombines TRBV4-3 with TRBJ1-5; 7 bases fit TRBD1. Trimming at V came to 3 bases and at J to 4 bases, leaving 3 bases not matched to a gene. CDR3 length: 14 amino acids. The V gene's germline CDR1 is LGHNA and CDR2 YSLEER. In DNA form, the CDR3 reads TGCGCCAGCAGCCAGACAGGGAGTAATCAGCCCCAGCATTTT. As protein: CASSQTGSNQPQHF.

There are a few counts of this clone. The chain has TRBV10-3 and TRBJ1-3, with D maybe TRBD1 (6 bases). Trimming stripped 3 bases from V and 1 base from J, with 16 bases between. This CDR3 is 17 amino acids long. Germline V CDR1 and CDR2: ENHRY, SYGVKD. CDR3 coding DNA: TGTGCCATCAGTGACGGGGGGCTCACGAGGTCTGGAAACACCATATATTTT. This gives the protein CAISDGGLTRSGNTIYF.

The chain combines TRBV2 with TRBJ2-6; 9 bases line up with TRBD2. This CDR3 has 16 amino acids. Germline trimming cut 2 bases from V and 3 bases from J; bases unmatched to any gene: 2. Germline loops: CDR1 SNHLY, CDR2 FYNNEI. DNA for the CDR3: TGTGCCAGCAGTGAACTAGCGGGATTTGGGGCCAACGTCCTGACTTTC. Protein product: CASSELAGFGANVLTF.

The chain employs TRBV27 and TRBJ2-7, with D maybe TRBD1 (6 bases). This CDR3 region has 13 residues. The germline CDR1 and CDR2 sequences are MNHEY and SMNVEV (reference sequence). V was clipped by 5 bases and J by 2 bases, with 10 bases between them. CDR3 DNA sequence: TGTGCCAGCAGTAGTCGGGACACCTACGAGCAGTACGTC. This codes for CASSSRDTYEQYV.

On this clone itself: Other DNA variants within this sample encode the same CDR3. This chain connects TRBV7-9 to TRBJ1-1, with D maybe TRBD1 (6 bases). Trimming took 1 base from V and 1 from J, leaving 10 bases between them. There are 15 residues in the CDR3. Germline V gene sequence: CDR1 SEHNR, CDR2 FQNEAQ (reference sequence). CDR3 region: CASSLDRDRNTEAFF. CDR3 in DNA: TGTGCCAGCAGCTTAGACAGGGATCGGAACACTGAAGCTTTCTTT.

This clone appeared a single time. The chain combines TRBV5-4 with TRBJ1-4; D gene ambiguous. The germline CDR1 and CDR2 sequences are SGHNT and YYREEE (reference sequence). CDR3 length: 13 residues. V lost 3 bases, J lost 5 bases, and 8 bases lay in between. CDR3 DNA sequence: TGTGCCAGCAGCTCCGGACTGAATGAAAAACTGTTTTTT. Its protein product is CASSSGLNEKLFF.

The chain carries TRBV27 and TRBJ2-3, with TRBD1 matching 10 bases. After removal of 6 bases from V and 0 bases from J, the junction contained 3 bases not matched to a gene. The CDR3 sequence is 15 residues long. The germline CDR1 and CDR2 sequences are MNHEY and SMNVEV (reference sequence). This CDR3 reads CASRRDRGSTDTQYF. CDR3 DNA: TGTGCCAGCAGAAGGGACAGGGGCAGCACAGATACGCAGTATTTT.

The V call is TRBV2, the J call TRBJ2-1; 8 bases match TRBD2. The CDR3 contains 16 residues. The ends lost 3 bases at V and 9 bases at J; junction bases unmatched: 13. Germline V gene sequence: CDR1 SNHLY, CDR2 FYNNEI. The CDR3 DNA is TGTGCCAGCAGTGACTTGGGCGGGAGGAAGGTTGGTGAGCAGTTCTTC. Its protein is CASSDLGGRKVGEQFF.

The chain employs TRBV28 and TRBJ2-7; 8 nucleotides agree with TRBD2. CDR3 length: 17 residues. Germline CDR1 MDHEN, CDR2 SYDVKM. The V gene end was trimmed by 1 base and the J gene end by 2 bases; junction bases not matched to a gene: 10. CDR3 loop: CASSLSTGGRGTYEQYF. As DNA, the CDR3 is TGTGCCAGCAGTTTATCCACGGGGGGGAGGGGGACCTACGAGCAGTACTTC.

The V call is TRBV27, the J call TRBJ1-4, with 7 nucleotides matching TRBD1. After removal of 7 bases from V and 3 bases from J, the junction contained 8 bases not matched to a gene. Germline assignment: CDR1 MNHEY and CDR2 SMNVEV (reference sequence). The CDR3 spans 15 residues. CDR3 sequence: CASKPTGTANEKLFF. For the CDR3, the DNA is TGTGCCAGCAAACCTACCGGGACAGCTAATGAAAAACTGTTTTTT. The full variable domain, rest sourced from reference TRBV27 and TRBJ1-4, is EAQVTQNPRYLITVTGKKLTVTCSQNMNHEYMSWYRQDPGLGLRQIYYSMNVEVTDKGDVPEGYKVSRKEKRNFPLILESPSPNQTSLYFCASKPTGTANEKLFFGSGTQLSVL.

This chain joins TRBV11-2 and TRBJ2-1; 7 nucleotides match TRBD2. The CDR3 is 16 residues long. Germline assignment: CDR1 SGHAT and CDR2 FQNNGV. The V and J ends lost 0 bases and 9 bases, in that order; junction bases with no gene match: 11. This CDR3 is CASSLESAGTFSEQFF. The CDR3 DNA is TGTGCCAGCAGCTTAGAATCAGCGGGAACCTTCAGTGAGCAGTTCTTC.

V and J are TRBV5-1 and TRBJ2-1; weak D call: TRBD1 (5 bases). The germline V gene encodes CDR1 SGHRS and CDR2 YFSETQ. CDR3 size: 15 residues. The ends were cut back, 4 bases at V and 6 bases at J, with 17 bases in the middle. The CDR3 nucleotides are TGCGCCAGCAGCCCTCTTACGCAGGGTTCCAATGAGCAGTTCTTC. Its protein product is CASSPLTQGSNEQFF. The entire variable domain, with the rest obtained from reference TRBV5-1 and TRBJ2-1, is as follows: KAGVTQTPRYLIKTRGQQVTLSCSPISGHRSVSWYQQTPGQGLQFLFEYFSETQRNKGNFPGRFSGRQFSNSRSEMNVSTLELGDSALYLCASSPLTQGSNEQFFGPGTRLTVL.

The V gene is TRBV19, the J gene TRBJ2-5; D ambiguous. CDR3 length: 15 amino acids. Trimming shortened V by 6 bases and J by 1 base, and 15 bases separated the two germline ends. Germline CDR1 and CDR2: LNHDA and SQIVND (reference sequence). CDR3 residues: CASSRTPVAQETQYF. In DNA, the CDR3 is TGTGCCAGTAGCCGAACTCCCGTCGCCCAAGAGACCCAGTACTTC.

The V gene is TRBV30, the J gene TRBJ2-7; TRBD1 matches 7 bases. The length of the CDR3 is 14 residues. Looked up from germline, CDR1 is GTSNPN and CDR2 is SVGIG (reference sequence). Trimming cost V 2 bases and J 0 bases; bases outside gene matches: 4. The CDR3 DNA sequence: TGTGCCTGGAGTTCACGACAGGGCTCCTACGAGCAGTACTTC. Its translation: CAWSSRQGSYEQYF.

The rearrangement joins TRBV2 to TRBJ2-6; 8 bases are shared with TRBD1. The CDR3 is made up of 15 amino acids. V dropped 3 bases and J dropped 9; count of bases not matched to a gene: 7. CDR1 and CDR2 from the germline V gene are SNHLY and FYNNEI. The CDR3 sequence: CASSDRTGYLNVLTF. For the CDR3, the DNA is TGTGCCAGCAGTGACAGGACAGGGTACCTCAACGTCCTGACTTTC.

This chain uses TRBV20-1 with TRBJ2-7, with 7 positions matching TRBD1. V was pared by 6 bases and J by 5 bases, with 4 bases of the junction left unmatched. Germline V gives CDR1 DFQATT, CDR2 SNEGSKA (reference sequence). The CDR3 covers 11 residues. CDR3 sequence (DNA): TGCAGTGCAGCACAGGGGAACGAGCAGTACGTC. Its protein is CSAAQGNEQYV.

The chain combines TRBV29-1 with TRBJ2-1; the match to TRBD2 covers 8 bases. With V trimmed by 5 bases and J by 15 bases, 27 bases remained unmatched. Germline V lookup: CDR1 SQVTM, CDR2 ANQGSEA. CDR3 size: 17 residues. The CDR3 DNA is TGCAGCGTTTCTCGCTCGGGAGGGGGGCGTCCGGGAGGGCCAATGTTCTTC. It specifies CSVSRSGGGRPGGPMFF.

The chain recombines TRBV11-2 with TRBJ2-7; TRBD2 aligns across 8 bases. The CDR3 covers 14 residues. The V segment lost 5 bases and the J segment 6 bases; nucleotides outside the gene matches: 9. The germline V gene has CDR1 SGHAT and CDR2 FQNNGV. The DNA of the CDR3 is TGTGCCAGCAGCATCGGGAGGGTGGCCTCCGAGCAGTACTTC. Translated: CASSIGRVASEQYF.

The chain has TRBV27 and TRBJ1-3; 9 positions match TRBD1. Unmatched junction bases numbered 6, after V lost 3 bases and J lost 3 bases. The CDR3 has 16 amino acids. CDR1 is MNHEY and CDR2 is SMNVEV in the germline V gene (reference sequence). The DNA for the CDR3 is TGTGCCAGCAGTTTTTCCGGGACAGGGATTGGAAACACCATATATTTT. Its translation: CASSFSGTGIGNTIYF.

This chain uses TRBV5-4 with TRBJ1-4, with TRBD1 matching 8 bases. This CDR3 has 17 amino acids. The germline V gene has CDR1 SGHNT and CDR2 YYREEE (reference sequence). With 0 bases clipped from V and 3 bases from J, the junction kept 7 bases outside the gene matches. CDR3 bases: TGTGCCAGCAGCTTGGGCTTACAGGGGGGGGCTAATGAAAAACTGTTTTTT. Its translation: CASSLGLQGGANEKLFF. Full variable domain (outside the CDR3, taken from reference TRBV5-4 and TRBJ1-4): ETGVTQSPTHLIKTRGQQVTLRCSSQSGHNTVSWYQQALGQGPQFIFQYYREEENGRGNFPPRFSGLQFPNYSSELNVNALELDDSALYLCASSLGLQGGANEKLFFGSGTQLSVL.